The sequence of this T cell receptor (beta chain) was determined in a study of blood T cell repertoires in COVID-19. Whole-study context: Nucleic acid was either cDNA or gDNA, and it came from T cells, B-cell-depleted T cells, or PBMCs.

Seattle participants joined during active infection and were tracked over time. Germline lookup yields CDR1 SGHRS and CDR2 YFSETQ. This CDR3 has 15 amino acids. The germline V and J ends were trimmed by 7 bases and 8 bases, with 22 bases remaining between them. Generated by immunoSEQ multiplex PCR, the TCRdb table keeps only in-frame clones and is missing some. This sample has approximately 300,000 clones, with roughly 88% found just once. The chain carries TRBV5-1 and TRBJ2-1; unclear D gene. The TCR comes from a human donor with COVID-19, enrolled during active disease. The donor label of this sample is uncertain. The sample taken for sequencing was peripheral blood. Written as DNA, the CDR3 is TGCGCCAGCGCACAAAATAGCCCCTCCATCGATGAGCAGTTCTTC. This codes for CASAQNSPSIDEQFF.